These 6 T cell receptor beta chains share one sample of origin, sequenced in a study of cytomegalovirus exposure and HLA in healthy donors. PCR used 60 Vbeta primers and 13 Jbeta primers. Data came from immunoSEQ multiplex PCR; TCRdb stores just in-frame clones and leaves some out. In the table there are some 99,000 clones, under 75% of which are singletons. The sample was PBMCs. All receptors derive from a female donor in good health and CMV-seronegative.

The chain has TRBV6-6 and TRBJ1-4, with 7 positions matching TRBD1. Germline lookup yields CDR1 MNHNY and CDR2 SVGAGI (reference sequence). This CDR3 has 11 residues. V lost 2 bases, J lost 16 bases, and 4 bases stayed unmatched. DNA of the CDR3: TGTGCCAGCAGTTACGGACAGGACCCGTTTTTT. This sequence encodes CASSYGQDPFF.

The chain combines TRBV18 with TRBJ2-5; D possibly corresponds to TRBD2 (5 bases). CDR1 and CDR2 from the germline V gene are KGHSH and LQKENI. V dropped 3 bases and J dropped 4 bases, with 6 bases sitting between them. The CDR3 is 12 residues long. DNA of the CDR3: TGTGCCAGCTCACCGGACTTAGAGACCCAGTACTTC. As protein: CASSPDLETQYF. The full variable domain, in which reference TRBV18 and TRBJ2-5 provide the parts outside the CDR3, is NAGVMQNPRHLVRRRGQEARLRCSPMKGHSHVYWYRQLPEEGLKFMVYLQKENIIDESGMPKERFSAEFPKEGPSILRIQQVVRGDSAAYFCASSPDLETQYFGPGTRLLVL.

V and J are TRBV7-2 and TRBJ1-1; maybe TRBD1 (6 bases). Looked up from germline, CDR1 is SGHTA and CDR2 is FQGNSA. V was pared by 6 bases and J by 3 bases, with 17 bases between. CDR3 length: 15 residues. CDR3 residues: CASRTQGVSDTEAFF. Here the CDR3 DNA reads TGTGCCAGCAGAACACAGGGAGTTTCGGACACTGAAGCTTTCTTT.

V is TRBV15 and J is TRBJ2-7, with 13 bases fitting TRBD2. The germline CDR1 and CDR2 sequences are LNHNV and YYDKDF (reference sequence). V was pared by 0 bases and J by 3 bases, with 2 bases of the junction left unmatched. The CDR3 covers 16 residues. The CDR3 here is CATSRDWTSGSYEQYF. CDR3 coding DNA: TGTGCCACCAGCAGAGATTGGACTAGCGGGAGCTACGAGCAGTACTTC.

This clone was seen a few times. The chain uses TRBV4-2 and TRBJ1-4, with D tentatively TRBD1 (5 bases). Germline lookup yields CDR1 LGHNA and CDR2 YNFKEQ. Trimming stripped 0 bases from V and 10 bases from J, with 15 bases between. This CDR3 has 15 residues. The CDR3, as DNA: TGTGCCAGCAGCCAAGAGGGGGGTACGTTGGGAAAACTGTTTTTT. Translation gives CASSQEGGTLGKLFF.

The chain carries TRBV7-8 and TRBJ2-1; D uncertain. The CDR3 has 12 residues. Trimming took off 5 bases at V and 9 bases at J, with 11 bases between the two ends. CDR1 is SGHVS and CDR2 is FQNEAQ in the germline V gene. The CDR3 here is CASSATVVEQFF. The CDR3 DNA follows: TGTGCCAGCAGCGCCACGGTGGTTGAGCAGTTCTTC.